This T cell receptor (beta chain) was sequenced in a study of post-analysis software for immune sequencing data. Study context: The patients showed relapsing-remitting, secondary progressive and progressive-relapsing multiple sclerosis courses. Study-wide results and caveats: Diversity measured as normalized Chao1 was significantly lower in multiple sclerosis patients than in controls. Comparison of patients with controls showed 5 or 6 TRBV segments more frequent in patients, TRBV5-6, TRBV5-1 and TRBV20-1 among them.

On this clonotype: The antigen is undetermined.

Germline V lookup: CDR1 SGHRS, CDR2 YFSETQ. The CDR3 is 13 residues long. The ends lost 1 base at V and 5 bases at J; junction bases unmatched: 1. Carried by the TCR beta cDNA libraries were unique molecular identifiers. MiXCR, applied by TCRdb to the PCR reads, yields one record per CDR3 protein. In the table there are more than 500,000 distinct CDR3 sequences, around a third of which are singletons. This rearrangement joins TRBV5-1 to TRBJ1-1; 8 bases line up with TRBD1. Specimen: blood. The clonotype originates from a girl between 2 and 17 years old with multiple sclerosis. This CDR3 reads CASSLNRGTEAFF. CDR3 sequence (DNA): TGCGCCAGCAGCTTGAACAGGGGGACTGAAGCTTTCTTT.